This TCR beta chain was identified during a study of T cells in Graves' hyperthyroidism and ophthalmopathy. V was pared by 1 base and J by 10 bases, with 11 bases between. In germline, CDR1 is SGHAT, CDR2 FQNNGV. The CDR3 is 13 residues long. RNA transcripts served as the template for amplifying TCR beta CDR3 regions. The HTBI primer set drove a first-round RT-PCR of the TCR CDR3. TCRdb reanalysed the multiplex PCR reads using MiXCR and keeps one entry per CDR3 protein. The data show 550,000 to 700,000 distinct CDR3 sequences, with approximately 44% seen just once and around a fifth held by the top ten.

The chain combines TRBV11-2 with TRBJ2-1; D perhaps matches TRBD1 (6 bases). The source material was peripheral blood or thyroid tissue (not recorded which). The origin of this receptor is an adult woman with Graves' disease, either hyperthyroidism or ophthalmopathy (not recorded which). The DNA of the CDR3 is TGTGCCAGCAGCTTAGCATGGGGGCGGGAGCAGTTCTTC. Protein sequence: CASSLAWGREQFF.